One sample yielded the 30 T cell receptor beta chains listed below, sequenced in a study of cytomegalovirus exposure and HLA in healthy donors. The PCR employed 60 Vbeta primers together with 13 Jbeta primers. Using immunoSEQ multiplex PCR, the repertoire was profiled, and TCRdb retains in-frame clones only, with some absent. Of around 160,000 clones in the sample, 80% to 90% were seen once. The sample comprised PBMCs. These receptors were taken from a man aged 18 to 30 in good health and CMV-seropositive.

V and J are TRBV6-5 and TRBJ2-5, with TRBD1 identical over 10 bases. The end of the DNA is better explained by TRBJ2-7, so the J call may be wrong. Germline V CDR1 and CDR2: MNHEY, SVGAGI. The CDR3 is 12 amino acids. The CDR3, as DNA: TGTGCCAGCAGGAGGACAGGGGGCGAGCAGTACTTC. This encodes CASRRTGGEQYF.

V and J are TRBV21-1 and TRBJ2-7; the table gives TRBD2 as D, unverified against the DNA. TRBV21-1 is a recognized pseudogene. The CDR3 extends over 16 amino acids. CDR3 residues: CASSKGVAGDSYEQYF. CDR3 in DNA: TGTGCCAGCAGCAAAGGTGTAGCGGGGGACTCCTACGAGCAGTACTTC.

V and J are TRBV7-8 and TRBJ2-3, with 7 positions matching TRBD2. The V gene end was trimmed by 5 bases and the J gene end by 6 bases; junction bases not matched to a gene: 8. Germline V gene lookup returns CDR1 SGHVS and CDR2 FQNEAQ. The CDR3 has 14 residues. CDR3 sequence reads: CASSPRDYGDTQYF. CDR3 nucleotide sequence: TGTGCCAGCAGCCCCCGGGACTACGGGGATACGCAGTATTTT.

CDR3 in amino acids: CASSKLAGGRETQYF. CDR3 bases: TGTGCCAGTAGTAAACTAGCGGGGGGCCGGGAGACCCAGTACTTC. V usage is TRBV19 and J usage is TRBJ2-5; TRBD2 aligns across 12 bases. V lost 4 bases and J lost 5; bases outside the gene matches: 5. Germline lookup yields CDR1 LNHDA and CDR2 SQIVND (reference sequence). The CDR3 spans 15 residues.

The genes are TRBV4-1 and TRBJ2-1, with 7 nucleotides matching TRBD2. V lost 0 bases and J lost 6; bases outside the gene matches: 2. This CDR3 is built from 14 residues. In germline, CDR1 is MGHRA, CDR2 YSYEKL. The CDR3 region has the DNA TGCGCCAGCAGCCAAGAAGGACTAGGCAATGAGCAGTTCTTC. Its translation is CASSQEGLGNEQFF.

The chain combines TRBV19 with TRBJ2-2; 8 bases align to TRBD1. V gave up 3 bases and J gave up 7 bases; unmatched junction bases: 13. The germline V gene encodes CDR1 LNHDA and CDR2 SQIVND (reference sequence). This CDR3 contains 17 residues. In DNA, the CDR3 is TGTGCCAGTAGTATCCTGAGGACAGGGAACGAATTCGGGGAGCTGTTTTTT. Translated, it gives CASSILRTGNEFGELFF.

As concerns this clone: The sample contains more than one DNA sequence encoding this CDR3. This rearrangement joins TRBV4-2 to TRBJ2-1; 9 bases line up with TRBD2. Trimming took 1 base from V and 6 from J; bases not matched to a gene: 4. This CDR3 contains 15 residues. CDR1 and CDR2 (germline): LGHNA, YNFKEQ. The CDR3 bases are TGTGCCAGCAGCCAAGTGGCGGGGGGGCTCAATGAGCAGTTCTTC. It codes for CASSQVAGGLNEQFF.

The rearrangement links TRBV10-3 to TRBJ2-3; D uncertain. The CDR3 consists of 12 residues. The germline V and J ends were trimmed by 8 bases and 1 base, with 7 bases remaining between them. Germline V CDR1 and CDR2: ENHRY, SYGVKD. Here the CDR3 reads CAISPRTDTQYF. The CDR3 coding sequence is TGTGCCATCTCCCCTCGCACAGATACGCAGTATTTT.

The rearrangement uses TRBV28 and TRBJ2-4; TRBD2 is a possible D gene (6 bases). This CDR3 comprises 14 residues. V was trimmed by 8 bases and J by 0 bases, leaving 11 bases between them. Germline V gene data show CDR1 as MDHEN and CDR2 as SYDVKM. For the CDR3, the DNA is TGTGCCAGCGCCCAGGGACTAGCCAAAAACATTCAGTACTTC. This codes for CASAQGLAKNIQYF.

This clone was counted a single time. The gene calls are TRBV5-8 and TRBJ1-1; D is perhaps TRBD1 (5 bases). The CDR3 loop spans 15 amino acids. V was clipped by 4 bases and J by 5 bases, with 18 bases between them. Per the germline V gene, CDR1 is SGHTS and CDR2 is YDEGEE. The CDR3 nucleotides are TGTGCCAGCAGCGGCGCGGGTTGGGGGGAGACTGAAGCTTTCTTT. This encodes CASSGAGWGETEAFF.

This chain connects TRBV5-8 to TRBJ2-5, with D hard to call. Trimming shortened V by 3 bases and J by 2 bases, and 14 bases separated the two germline ends. CDR1 and CDR2 (germline): SGHTS, YDEGEE. The CDR3 is 15 residues long. The chain's CDR3 is CASSSKRLEQETQYF. CDR3 sequence (DNA): TGTGCCAGCAGCTCAAAAAGACTGGAACAAGAGACCCAGTACTTC. Filled out from reference TRBV5-8 and TRBJ2-5, the complete variable domain reads EAGVTQSPTHLIKTRGQQATLRCSPISGHTSVYWYQQALGLGLQFLLWYDEGEERNRGNFPPRFSGRQFPNYSSELNVNALELEDSALYLCASSSKRLEQETQYFGPGTRLLVL.

The rearrangement links TRBV4-1 to TRBJ2-5, with TRBD1 as a possible D gene (6 bases). The germline V and J ends were trimmed by 0 bases and 0 bases, with 11 bases remaining between them. Germline CDR1 and CDR2: MGHRA and YSYEKL. This CDR3 spans 16 amino acids. The CDR3 loop is CASSQEAGEYQETQYF. The CDR3 DNA reads TGCGCCAGCAGCCAAGAGGCAGGGGAGTACCAAGAGACCCAGTACTTC.

A note on this clone: Mismatch with germline at one junction end may stem from a read error. The chain recombines TRBV2 with TRBJ2-1; 9 bases align to TRBD1. The CDR3 consists of 15 residues. Germline V lookup: CDR1 SNHLY, CDR2 FYNNEI. The CDR3 here is CASSEDRGGNNEQFF. Written as DNA, the CDR3 is TGTGCCAGCAGCGAAGACAGGGGGGGGAACAATGAGCAGTTCTTC.

This sequence joins TRBV7-6 and TRBJ2-7; D perhaps matches TRBD2 (6 bases). This CDR3 comprises 14 residues. The ends were cut back, 4 bases at V and 2 bases at J, with 12 bases in the middle. CDR1 and CDR2 (germline): SGHVS, FNYEAQ. In DNA, the CDR3 is TGTGCCAGCAGCTCCGCGGGGTCCCCCTACGAGCAGTACTTC. Translation: CASSSAGSPYEQYF.

This clone was observed once. The V call is TRBV7-9, the J call TRBJ2-7, with 11 positions matching TRBD1. The CDR3 spans 15 residues. In germline, CDR1 is SEHNR, CDR2 FQNEAQ (reference sequence). Losses at the gene ends were 4 bases for V and 0 bases for J; bases not matched to a gene: 2. CDR3 residues: CASSSGTGGSYEQYF. In DNA form, the CDR3 reads TGTGCCAGCAGCTCCGGGACAGGGGGCTCCTACGAGCAGTACTTC.

The chain is built from TRBV4-1 and TRBJ1-5; no clear D gene. The CDR3 is 18 residues long. The V gene's germline CDR1 is MGHRA and CDR2 YSYEKL. With 0 bases removed from V and 4 bases from J, the gap between germline ends came to 19 bases. The CDR3 here is CASSQDFGLASQNQPQHF. The DNA for the CDR3 is TGCGCCAGCAGCCAAGATTTTGGGCTGGCTTCCCAGAATCAGCCCCAGCATTTT.

V is TRBV7-2 and J is TRBJ2-7, with 13 bases identical to TRBD2. Per germline, CDR1 SGHTA and CDR2 FQGNSA. J was trimmed by 2 bases and V by 2 bases; bases with no gene match: 6. The CDR3 length is 17 residues. This CDR3 is CASSLRTGTSGAYEQYF. The CDR3 region has the DNA TGTGCCAGCAGCTTAAGGACCGGGACTAGCGGGGCCTACGAGCAGTACTTC.

The V and J genes are TRBV4-3 and TRBJ1-2; 10 bases fit TRBD1. This CDR3 is 16 amino acids long. In germline, CDR1 is LGHNA, CDR2 YSLEER. With V trimmed by 0 bases and J by 8 bases, 9 bases remained unmatched. The chain's CDR3 is CASSQEARTGGRGYTF. The DNA of the CDR3 is TGCGCCAGCAGCCAAGAGGCGAGGACAGGGGGTCGCGGCTACACCTTC.

This clone appeared a few times. The chain carries TRBV5-6 and TRBJ1-2; 10 bases match TRBD1. Germline CDR1 SGHDT, CDR2 YYEEEE. Trimming took 6 bases from V and 6 from J; bases not matched to a gene: 8. The CDR3 length is 14 residues. In nucleotides, the CDR3 is TGTGCCAGCAAAGGGACAGGGGAAGTTCATGGCTACACCTTC. Translated: CASKGTGEVHGYTF.

This clone was counted once. This chain joins TRBV30 and TRBJ1-2; 7 nucleotides match TRBD1. The CDR3 is made up of 12 amino acids. Germline loops: CDR1 GTSNPN, CDR2 SVGIG (reference sequence). J lost 7 bases, V lost 1 base, and 3 bases had no gene match. CDR3 region: CAWSGRGVGYTF. CDR3 coding DNA: TGTGCCTGGAGTGGCAGGGGGGTTGGCTACACCTTC.

This clone was recorded only once. The chain recombines TRBV5-1 with TRBJ1-6, with TRBD1 matching over 10 bases. The ends lost 0 bases at V and 9 bases at J; junction bases unmatched: 3. The CDR3 runs 15 residues. The germline V gene encodes CDR1 SGHRS and CDR2 YFSETQ. CDR3 region: CASSLEGQGFSPLHF. CDR3 coding DNA: TGCGCCAGCAGCTTGGAGGGACAGGGGTTTTCACCCCTCCACTTT.

This chain links TRBV10-3 with TRBJ1-2; TRBD1 agrees at 8 bases. The V segment lost 8 bases and the J segment 3 bases; nucleotides outside the gene matches: 5. This CDR3 is 13 amino acids long. The germline V gene has CDR1 ENHRY and CDR2 SYGVKD. CDR3 nucleotide sequence: TGTGCCATCCGGACAGGGAGGGACTATGGCTACACCTTC. Amino acid sequence: CAIRTGRDYGYTF.

In this sample, this clone turned up once. V is TRBV6-5 and J is TRBJ1-2; D may be TRBD1 (6 bases). Germline V gene lookup returns CDR1 MNHEY and CDR2 SVGAGI. This CDR3 spans 14 amino acids. V shed 6 bases and J shed 3 bases, with 14 bases lying between them. The CDR3: CASSLDRTYYGYTF. The CDR3 region has the DNA TGTGCCAGCAGCCTAGACAGGACTTACTATGGCTACACCTTC.

The V and J genes are TRBV14 and TRBJ2-1; TRBD2 agrees at 15 bases. The CDR3 contains 20 residues. Germline trimming cut 2 bases from V and 7 bases from J; bases unmatched to any gene: 15. Germline lookup yields CDR1 SGHDN and CDR2 FVKESK. CDR3 residues: CASSQRGTSGGLGRGNEQFF. The CDR3 DNA reads TGTGCCAGCAGCCAAAGAGGGACTAGCGGGGGGTTGGGTAGAGGAAATGAGCAGTTCTTC.

This clone was observed once. The chain has TRBV5-4 and TRBJ2-1, with 9 bases aligning to TRBD2. V shed 3 bases and J 6 bases; nucleotides not matched to a gene: 7. Germline assignment: CDR1 SGHNT and CDR2 YYREEE (reference sequence). The CDR3 contains 15 residues. Here the CDR3 reads CASSSPASGANEQFF. CDR3 in DNA: TGTGCCAGCAGCTCCCCAGCTAGCGGGGCCAATGAGCAGTTCTTC. Full variable domain (rest looked up from reference TRBV5-4 and TRBJ2-1): ETGVTQSPTHLIKTRGQQVTLRCSSQSGHNTVSWYQQALGQGPQFIFQYYREEENGRGNFPPRFSGLQFPNYSSELNVNALELDDSALYLCASSSPASGANEQFFGPGTRLTVL.

A single count supports this clone. This chain links TRBV6-6 with TRBJ1-6; the match to TRBD1 covers 7 bases. The CDR3 extends over 13 amino acids. Trimming cost V 0 bases and J 11 bases; bases outside gene matches: 1. Germline loops: CDR1 MNHNY, CDR2 SVGAGI (reference sequence). CDR3 DNA: TGTGCCAGCAGTTACTCGACAGGGCCACCCCTCCACTTT. Protein: CASSYSTGPPLHF.

The J gene is TRBJ1-2, the V gene TRBV4-1; 9 nucleotides match TRBD1. With 4 bases clipped from V and 7 bases from J, the junction kept 22 bases outside the gene matches. Per the germline V gene, CDR1 is MGHRA and CDR2 is YSYEKL. The CDR3 covers 19 residues. The CDR3 reads CASSPVTTATIGQGLGYTF. CDR3 DNA sequence: TGCGCCAGCAGCCCGGTAACCACGGCAACGATCGGACAGGGGCTTGGCTACACCTTC.

The rearrangement joins TRBV5-4 to TRBJ1-2, with D perhaps TRBD1 (5 bases). Trimming took off 7 bases at V and 3 bases at J, with 16 bases between the two ends. Germline CDR1 SGHNT, CDR2 YYREEE (reference sequence). This CDR3 spans 14 amino acids. CDR3 coding DNA: TGTGCCAGCGGTACTCAGGGTTCGGACTATGGCTACACCTTC. Its protein product is CASGTQGSDYGYTF.

This rearrangement joins TRBV13 to TRBJ2-7, with D possibly TRBD2 on 5 matching bases. Between the trimmed V and J ends, which lost 8 bases and 5 bases, there was a span of 19 bases. The germline V gene has CDR1 PRHDT and CDR2 FYEKMQ (reference sequence). The CDR3 contains 14 residues. DNA for the CDR3: TGTGCCAGCGGCGTTGGAGGTTCTTTCGACGAGCAGTACTTC. Translated, it gives CASGVGGSFDEQYF.

This clone was seen only a few times. The J gene is TRBJ1-5, the V gene TRBV19; TRBD1 matches 8 bases. V shed 5 bases, J shed 2 bases, and the junction held 5 bases outside the gene matches. The CDR3 runs 15 residues. The germline V gene has CDR1 LNHDA and CDR2 SQIVND (reference sequence). The CDR3 reads CASSGDRSGNQPQHF. Written as DNA, the CDR3 is TGTGCCAGTAGTGGGGACAGGTCTGGCAATCAGCCCCAGCATTTT.